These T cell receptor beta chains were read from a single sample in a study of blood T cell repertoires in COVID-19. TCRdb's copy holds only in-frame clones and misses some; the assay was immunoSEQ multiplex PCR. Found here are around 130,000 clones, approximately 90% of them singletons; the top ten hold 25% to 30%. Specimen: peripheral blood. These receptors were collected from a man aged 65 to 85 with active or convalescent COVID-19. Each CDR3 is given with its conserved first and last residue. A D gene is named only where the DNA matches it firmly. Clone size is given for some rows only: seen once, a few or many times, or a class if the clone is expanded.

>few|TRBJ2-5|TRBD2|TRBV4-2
TGTGCCAGCAGCCGATTGCTTCCGGGACTAGCGGGAGGGAAGGAAGAGACCCAGTACTTC
CASSRLLPGLAGGKEETQYF
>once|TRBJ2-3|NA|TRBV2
TGTGCCATCCCCGGGACTGCCACAGATACGCAGTATTTT
CAIPGTATDTQYF
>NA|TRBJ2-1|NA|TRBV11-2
TGTGCCAGCAGCTTGGGCGTTTACAATGAGCAGTTCTTC
CASSLGVYNEQFF
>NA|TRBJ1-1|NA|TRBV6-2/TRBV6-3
TGTGCCAGCAGCTTCTGGGACACTAACACTGAAGCTTTCTTT
CASSFWDTNTEAFF
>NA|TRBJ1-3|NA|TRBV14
TGTGCCAGCAGCCTCACCGGGGGGAACACCATATATTTT
CASSLTGGNTIYF
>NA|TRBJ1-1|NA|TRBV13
TGTGCCAGCAGTTCGACAGCGAACACTGAAGCTTTCTTT
CASSSTANTEAFF
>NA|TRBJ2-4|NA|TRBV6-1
TGTGCCAGCAGTGACCAGGGGGGTGGAGGAAACATTCAGTACTTC
CASSDQGGGGNIQYF
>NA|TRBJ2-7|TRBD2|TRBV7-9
TGTGCCAGCACACTAGCGGGAGGGGCCTACGAGCAGTACTTC
CASTLAGGAYEQYF
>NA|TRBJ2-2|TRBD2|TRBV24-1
TGTGCCACCGGGACTAGCGGGAGGAAAACCGGGGAGCTGTTTTTT
CATGTSGRKTGELFF
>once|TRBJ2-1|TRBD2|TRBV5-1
TGCGCCAGCAGCTCCCTAGCGGGAACTACGAATGAGCAGTTCTTC
CASSSLAGTTNEQFF
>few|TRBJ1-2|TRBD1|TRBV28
TGTGCCAGCAGTCCGGGGACAGGTCCCTATGGCTACACCTTC
CASSPGTGPYGYTF
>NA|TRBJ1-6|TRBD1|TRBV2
TGTGCCAGCAGTGCCTTGGCAGGGGGAAGCGCAATTGGTTCACCCCTCCACTTT
CASSALAGGSAIGSPLHF
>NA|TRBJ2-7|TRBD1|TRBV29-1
TGCAGCGTTGAGGATGGGACAGGGGGCAACGAGCAGTACTTC
CSVEDGTGGNEQYF
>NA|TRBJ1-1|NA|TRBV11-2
TGTGCCAGCAGCTTGGCCGCCTACACTGAAGCTTTCTTT
CASSLAAYTEAFF
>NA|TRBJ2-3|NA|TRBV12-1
TGTGCCAGCAGCTTAGGCGGGCGTCGGGGCACAGATACGCAGTATTTT
CASSLGGRRGTDTQYF
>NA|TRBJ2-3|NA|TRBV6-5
TGTGCCAGCAGCGTACAGGGTTTGGGTACAGATACGCAGTATTTT
CASSVQGLGTDTQYF
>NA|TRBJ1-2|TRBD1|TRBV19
TGTGCCAGTAGTCCTACGTCCGGGACAGCCTATGGCTACACCTTC
CASSPTSGTAYGYTF
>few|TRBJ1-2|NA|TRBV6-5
TGTGCCAGCAGTTACCGAGCCGGGACAAGGAACTATGGCTACACCTTC
CASSYRAGTRNYGYTF
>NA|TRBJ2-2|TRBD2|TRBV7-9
TGTGCCAGCAGTCCTAGACTAGCCCCCGGGGAGCTGTTTTTT
CASSPRLAPGELFF
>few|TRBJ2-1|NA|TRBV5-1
TGCGCCAGCAGCTTACAGGGCCTCTACAATGAGCAGTTCTTC
CASSLQGLYNEQFF
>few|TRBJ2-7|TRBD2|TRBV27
TGTGCCAGCAGTTTCCGGCGGGAGTTCTACGAGCAGTACTTC
CASSFRREFYEQYF
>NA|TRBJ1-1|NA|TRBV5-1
TGCGCCAGCAGCTCCGGGCAGGGGCTGAACACTGAAGCTTTCTTT
CASSSGQGLNTEAFF
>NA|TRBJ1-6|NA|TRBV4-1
TGCGCCAGCAGCCAAGAGCCAGGATTGGATTCACCCCTCCACTTT
CASSQEPGLDSPLHF
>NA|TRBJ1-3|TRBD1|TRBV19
TGTGCCAGTAGTATAAGGAATAAGGGGGCCCTCTCTGGAAACACCATATATTTT
CASSIRNKGALSGNTIYF
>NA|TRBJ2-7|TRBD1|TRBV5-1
TGCGCCAGCAGCGAGGCCGGGACAGGGTTTGAGCAGTACTTC
CASSEAGTGFEQYF
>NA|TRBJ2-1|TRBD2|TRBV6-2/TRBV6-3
TGTGCCAGCAGTTATACGAGCGGGAGTTTGAATGAGCAGTTCTTC
CASSYTSGSLNEQFF
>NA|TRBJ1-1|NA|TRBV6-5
TGTGCCAGCAGTAAAACAACAGGCTCTGAAGCTTTCTTT
CASSKTTGSEAFF
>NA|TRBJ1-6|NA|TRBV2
TGTGCCAGCAGTGTCCAGGGGTCGTATTCACCCCTCCACTTT
CASSVQGSYSPLHF
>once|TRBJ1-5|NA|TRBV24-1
TGTGCCACCAGTGGAGGGAGGGGGAGACAGCCCCAGCATTTT
CATSGGRGRQPQHF
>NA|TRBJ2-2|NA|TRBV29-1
TGCAGCATCCTGCGGGGCAACACCGGGGAGCTGTTTTTT
CSILRGNTGELFF
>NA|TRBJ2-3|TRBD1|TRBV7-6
TGTGCCAGCAGCCCCGGACAGGGCGAGACAGATACGCAGTATTTT
CASSPGQGETDTQYF
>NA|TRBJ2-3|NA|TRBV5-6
TGTGCCAGCAGCCACGCTAGCGTCACAGATACGCAGTATTTT
CASSHASVTDTQYF
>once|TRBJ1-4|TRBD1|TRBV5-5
TGTGCCAGCAGCTTGGAGTGGTCAGGGGGAGAAAAACTGTTTTTT
CASSLEWSGGEKLFF
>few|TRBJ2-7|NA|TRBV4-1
TGCGCCAGCAGCCCCAAACTTCTCGGGGTGCAGTACTTC
CASSPKLLGVQYF
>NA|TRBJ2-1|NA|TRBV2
TGTGCCAGCAGTGGACTAGGAGGATCCTACAATGAGCAGTTCTTC
CASSGLGGSYNEQFF
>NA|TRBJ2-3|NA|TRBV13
TGTGCCAGCAGGCCTCACACCGTCACAGATACGCAGTATTTT
CASRPHTVTDTQYF
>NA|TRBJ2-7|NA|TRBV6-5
TGTGCCAGCAGTTACTCGGGGGGGGGCTACTACGAGCAGTACTTC
CASSYSGGGYYEQYF
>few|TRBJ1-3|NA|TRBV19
TGTGCCACGGGAGACCGGTCTGGAAACACCATATATTTT
CATGDRSGNTIYF
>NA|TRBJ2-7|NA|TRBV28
TGTGCCAGCAGTTTGTCAGGGGCGGTGTACGAGCAGTACTTC
CASSLSGAVYEQYF
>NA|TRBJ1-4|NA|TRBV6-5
TGTGCCAGCAGTACCAATGCGGAGGGTAATGAAAAACTGTTTTTT
CASSTNAEGNEKLFF
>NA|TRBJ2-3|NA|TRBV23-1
TGCGCCAGCAGCCAAAGCAGGACATTCTACACAGATACGCAGTATTTT
CASSQSRTFYTDTQYF
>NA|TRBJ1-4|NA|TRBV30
TGTGCCTGGAGTGCGGGTACCTATGAAAAACTGTTTTTT
CAWSAGTYEKLFF
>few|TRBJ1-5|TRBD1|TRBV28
TGTGCCAGCAGGTCCGGGACAGGGAACAATCAGCCCCAGCATTTT
CASRSGTGNNQPQHF
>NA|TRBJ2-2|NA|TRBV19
TGTGCCAGTAGTGCCGGACACTACACCGGGGAGCTGTTTTTT
CASSAGHYTGELFF
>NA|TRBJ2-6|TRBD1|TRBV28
TGTGCCAGCAGTCCTCGGACAGGGGAAAGCTCTGGGGCCAACGTCCTGACTTTC
CASSPRTGESSGANVLTF
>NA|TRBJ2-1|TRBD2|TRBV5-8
TGTGCCAGCAGCTTACTAGCGGGAGGGTACAATGAGCAGTTCTTC
CASSLLAGGYNEQFF